Listed below are T cell receptor beta chains from one sample, sequenced in a study of beta chain features in type 1 diabetes. Only in-frame clones appear in the TCRdb table, and some are missing; sequencing was by immunoSEQ multiplex PCR. The repertoire holds about 660,000 clones, with about 14% as singletons. Material: naive CD4+ T cells from blood. The receptors come from a man in his late teens or twenties with type 1 diabetes. CDR3s include the opening cysteine and the closing phenylalanine or tryptophan. D genes are given only for firm matches. A row's size may be missing; if present it is once, few, many or a size class.

TRBV7-2	NA	TRBD1	TRBJ1-2	CASSLRQGAENYGYTF	TGTGCCAGCAGCTTAAGACAGGGGGCGGAGAACTATGGCTACACCTTC
TRBV4-1	NA	TRBD1	TRBJ2-7	CASRDRGLAYEQYF	TGCGCCAGCAGGGACAGGGGGCTAGCCTACGAGCAGTACTTC
TRBV2	NA	NA	TRBJ2-7	CASTGGTPSYEQYF	TGTGCCAGCACTGGCGGGACACCATCCTACGAGCAGTACTTC
TRBV30	few	NA	TRBJ2-1	CAWSAPGYNEQFF	TGTGCCTGGAGTGCCCCGGGCTACAATGAGCAGTTCTTC
TRBV6-6	once	TRBD1	TRBJ2-7	CASRHRQGYEQYF	TGTGCCAGCAGACACCGACAGGGCTACGAGCAGTACTTC
TRBV30	few	NA	TRBJ1-5	CAGGGGLGNQPQHF	TGTGCCGGGGGAGGCGGCTTGGGCAATCAGCCCCAGCATTTT
TRBV4-1	few	TRBD2	TRBJ2-3	CASSQTSGEGTRF	TGCGCCAGCAGCCAAACTAGCGGGGAGGGAACCCGCTTT
TRBV5-6	few	NA	TRBJ1-2	CASSLRQYGYTF	TGTGCCAGCAGCTTAAGACAGTATGGCTACACCTTC
TRBV9	NA	NA	TRBJ1-4	CASSVNSGPNEKLFF	TGTGCCAGCAGCGTAAATTCCGGACCCAATGAAAAACTGTTTTTT
TRBV19	few	NA	TRBJ2-5	CASNRPQETQYF	TGTGCCAGTAATCGACCTCAAGAGACCCAGTACTTC
TRBV5-1	few	NA	TRBJ2-3	CASSTTQRTDTQYF	TGCGCCAGCAGCACCACACAGCGCACAGATACGCAGTATTTT
TRBV13	few	NA	TRBJ2-7	CASSPSTKYEQYF	TGTGCCAGCAGCCCCTCGACCAAATACGAGCAGTACTTC
TRBV7-2	NA	TRBD2	TRBJ2-5	CASSLVRSGRRGETQYF	TGTGCCAGCAGCTTAGTCCGCAGCGGGAGGAGGGGAGAGACCCAGTACTTC
TRBV30	few	NA	TRBJ2-1	CAWSRASYNEQFF	TGTGCCTGGAGTAGGGCCTCTTACAATGAGCAGTTCTTC
TRBV5-4	NA	NA	TRBJ2-3	CASSLVTTSTDTQYF	TGTGCCAGCAGCTTGGTGACAACTAGCACAGATACGCAGTATTTT
TRBV7-2	NA	NA	TRBJ1-1	CASSRDPNTEAFF	TGTGCCAGCAGCCGGGATCCGAACACTGAAGCTTTCTTT
TRBV12-5	few	NA	TRBJ2-1	CASGLVLSGDPPHEQFF	TGTGCTAGTGGTTTGGTACTATCGGGGGACCCGCCACATGAGCAGTTCTTC
TRBV9	NA	NA	TRBJ2-1	CASSPPGTSYNEQFF	TGTGCCAGCAGCCCACCGGGGACCAGCTACAATGAGCAGTTCTTC
TRBV25-1	NA	NA	TRBJ2-3	CASSDSSGTDTQYF	TGTGCCAGCAGTGACAGTTCTGGCACAGATACGCAGTATTTT
TRBV28	NA	NA	TRBJ1-5	CASSLVHQPQHF	TGTGCCAGCAGTTTGGTCCATCAGCCCCAGCATTTT
TRBV12-5	NA	NA	TRBJ1-6	CASVLRSSYNSPLHF	TGTGCTAGTGTCTTGAGGAGCTCCTATAATTCACCCCTCCACTTT
TRBV7-2	few	TRBD2	TRBJ2-3	CASSLTSGDLGTQYF	TGTGCCAGCAGCCTGACTAGCGGGGACCTGGGTACGCAGTATTTT
TRBV10-3	NA	NA	TRBJ2-6	CAISDSSLGANVLTF	TGTGCCATCAGTGATTCAAGTCTGGGGGCCAACGTCCTGACTTTC
TRBV5-1	NA	TRBD2	TRBJ2-2	CASSPLAGGPHTGELFF	TGCGCCAGCAGCCCGCTAGCGGGAGGGCCTCACACCGGGGAGCTGTTTTTT
TRBV29-1	NA	NA	TRBJ2-5	CSVVRQIQETQYF	TGCAGCGTTGTAAGACAGATCCAAGAGACCCAGTACTTC
TRBV2	NA	NA	TRBJ1-5	CASQRGNQPQHF	TGTGCCAGCCAGAGGGGAAATCAGCCCCAGCATTTT